This T cell receptor (beta chain) derives from a study of PD-1 blockade in classical Hodgkin lymphoma. General study points: Patients newly diagnosed and complete responders had comparable baseline diversity. Differences between repertoires have undefined causes, possibly disease activity or prior therapy. CD4+ TCR diversity climbed significantly by C4D1, unlike CD8+ TCR diversity. Newly diagnosed patients had baseline TCR diversity that was reportedly lower than that of healthy donors.

This clone was seen only a few times. Its target is not known. The protocol was immunoSEQ multiplex PCR, while the TCRdb copy is restricted to in-frame clones and leaves out a portion. The sample lists 20,000 to 25,000 clones; over 60% were seen once. Brentuximab vedotin exposure varied among the patients, all of whom had relapsed after autologous stem cell transplantation. The sample was peripheral blood mononuclear cells (PBMCs), taken at baseline. The TCR was taken from a human donor with classical Hodgkin lymphoma.

CDR3 sequence: CASSPGGAKVEQYF. In nucleotides, the CDR3 is TGTGCCAGCAGTCCGGGAGGAGCAAAGGTGGAGCAGTACTTC. J is TRBJ2-7 and V is TRBV28, with TRBD2 matching over 7 bases. Germline CDR1 is MDHEN and CDR2 is SYDVKM. The CDR3 has 14 residues. The junction had 11 bases not matched to a gene; V was cut back by 5 bases and J by 7 bases.